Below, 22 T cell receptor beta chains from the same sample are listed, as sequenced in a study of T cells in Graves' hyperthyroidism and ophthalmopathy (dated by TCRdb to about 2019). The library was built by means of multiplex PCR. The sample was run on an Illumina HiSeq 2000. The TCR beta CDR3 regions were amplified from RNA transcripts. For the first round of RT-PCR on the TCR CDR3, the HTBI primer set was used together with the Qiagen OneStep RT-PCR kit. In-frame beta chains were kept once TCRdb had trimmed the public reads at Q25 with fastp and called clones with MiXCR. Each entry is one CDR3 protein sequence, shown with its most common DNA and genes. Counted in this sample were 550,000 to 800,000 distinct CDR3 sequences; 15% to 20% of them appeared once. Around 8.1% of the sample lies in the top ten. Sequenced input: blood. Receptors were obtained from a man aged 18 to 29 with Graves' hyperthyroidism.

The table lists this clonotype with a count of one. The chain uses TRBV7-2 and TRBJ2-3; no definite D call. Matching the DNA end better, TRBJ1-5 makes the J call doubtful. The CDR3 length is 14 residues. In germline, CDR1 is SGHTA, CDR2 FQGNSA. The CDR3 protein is CASTFGGLSDTQHF. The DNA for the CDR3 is TGTGCCAGCACCTTCGGAGGGCTAAGCGATACGCAGCATTTT.

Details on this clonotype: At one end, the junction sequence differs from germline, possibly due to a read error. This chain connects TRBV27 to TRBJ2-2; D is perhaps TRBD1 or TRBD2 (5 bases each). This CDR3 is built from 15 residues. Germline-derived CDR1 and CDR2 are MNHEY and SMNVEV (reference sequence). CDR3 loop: CASSWQRDLTGELFF. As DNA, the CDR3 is TGTGCCAGCAGTTGGCAAAGGGACCTCACCGGGGAGCTGTTCTTT.

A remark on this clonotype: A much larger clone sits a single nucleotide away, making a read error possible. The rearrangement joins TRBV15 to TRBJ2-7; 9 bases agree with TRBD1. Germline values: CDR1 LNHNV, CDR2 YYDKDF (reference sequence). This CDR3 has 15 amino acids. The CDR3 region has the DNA TGTGCCGCCAGCACCGAATCCGGGACAGGGACCGAGCAGTACTTC. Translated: CAASTESGTGTEQYF.

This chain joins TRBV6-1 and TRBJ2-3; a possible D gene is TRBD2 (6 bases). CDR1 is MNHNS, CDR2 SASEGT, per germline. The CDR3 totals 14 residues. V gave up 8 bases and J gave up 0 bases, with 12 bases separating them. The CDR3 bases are TGTGCCAGCCGCTCCGGGAGCAGCACAGATACGCAGTATTTT. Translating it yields CASRSGSSTDTQYF.

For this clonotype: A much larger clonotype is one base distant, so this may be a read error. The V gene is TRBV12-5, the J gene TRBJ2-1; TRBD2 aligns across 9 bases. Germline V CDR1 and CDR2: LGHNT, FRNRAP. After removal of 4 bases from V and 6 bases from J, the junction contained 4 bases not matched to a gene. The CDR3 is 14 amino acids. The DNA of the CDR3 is TGTGCTAGTGGTTCGAGCGGGAGGCCCAATGAGCAGTTCTTC. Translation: CASGSSGRPNEQFF.

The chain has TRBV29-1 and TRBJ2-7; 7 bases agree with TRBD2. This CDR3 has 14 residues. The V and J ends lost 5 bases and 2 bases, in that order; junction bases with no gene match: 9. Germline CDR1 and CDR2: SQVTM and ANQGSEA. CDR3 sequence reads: CSVIGLEGAYEQYF. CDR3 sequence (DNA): TGCAGCGTTATAGGACTAGAAGGGGCCTACGAGCAGTACTTC.

CDR3 loop: CASSLSPQGPEAFF. CDR3 coding DNA: TGTGCCAGCAGTTTATCCCCACAGGGCCCTGAAGCTTTCTTT. The V and J genes are TRBV27 and TRBJ1-1, with D tentatively TRBD1 (6 bases). Per germline, CDR1 MNHEY and CDR2 SMNVEV (reference sequence). V was clipped by 0 bases and J by 6 bases, with 11 bases between them. This CDR3 is 14 amino acids long.

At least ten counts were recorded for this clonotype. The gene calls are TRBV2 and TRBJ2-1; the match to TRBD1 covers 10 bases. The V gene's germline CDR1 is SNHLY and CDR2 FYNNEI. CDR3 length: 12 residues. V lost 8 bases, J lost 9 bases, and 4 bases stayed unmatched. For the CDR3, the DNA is TGTGCCAGCGGGACAGGGGTGAGTGAGCAGTTCTTC. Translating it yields CASGTGVSEQFF.

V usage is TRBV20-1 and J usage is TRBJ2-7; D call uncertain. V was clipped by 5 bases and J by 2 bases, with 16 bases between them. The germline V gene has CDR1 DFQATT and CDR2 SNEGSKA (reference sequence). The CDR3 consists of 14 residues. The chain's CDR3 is CSAFGRPEPYEQYF. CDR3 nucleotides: TGCAGTGCTTTTGGTAGGCCGGAGCCCTACGAGCAGTACTTC.

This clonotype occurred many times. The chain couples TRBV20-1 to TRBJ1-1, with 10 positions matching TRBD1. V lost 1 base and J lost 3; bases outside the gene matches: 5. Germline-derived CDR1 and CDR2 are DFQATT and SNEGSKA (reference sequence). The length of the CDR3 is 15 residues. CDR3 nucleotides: TGCAGTGCTAGAGCTTGGGACAGGGGCCACACTGAAGCTTTCTTT. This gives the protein CSARAWDRGHTEAFF.

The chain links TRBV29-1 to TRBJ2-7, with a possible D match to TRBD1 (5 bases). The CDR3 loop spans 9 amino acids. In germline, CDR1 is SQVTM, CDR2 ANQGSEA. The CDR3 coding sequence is TGCAGGACAGCCTACGAGCAGTACTTC. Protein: CRTAYEQYF.

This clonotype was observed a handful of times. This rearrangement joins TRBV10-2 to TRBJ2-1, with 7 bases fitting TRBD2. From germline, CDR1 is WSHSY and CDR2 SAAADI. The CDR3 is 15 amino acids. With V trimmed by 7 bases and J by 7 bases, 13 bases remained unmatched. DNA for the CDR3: TGCGCCAGCAATGTTGGGCGGGGGTCTTGGAATGAGCAGTTCTTC. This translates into CASNVGRGSWNEQFF.

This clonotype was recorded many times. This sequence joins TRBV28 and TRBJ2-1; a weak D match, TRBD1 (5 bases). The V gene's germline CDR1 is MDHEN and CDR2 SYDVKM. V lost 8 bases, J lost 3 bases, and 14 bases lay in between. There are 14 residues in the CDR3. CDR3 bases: TGTGCCAGCCTAGGGGCGGCTGGCTACAATGAGCAGTTCTTC. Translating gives CASLGAAGYNEQFF.

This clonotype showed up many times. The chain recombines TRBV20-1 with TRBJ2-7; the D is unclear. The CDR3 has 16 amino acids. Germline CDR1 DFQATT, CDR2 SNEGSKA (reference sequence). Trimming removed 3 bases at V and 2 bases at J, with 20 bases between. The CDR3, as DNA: TGCAGTGCTAGTCCTTTCAAGGGAACCCTTACCTACGAGCAGTACTTC. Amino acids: CSASPFKGTLTYEQYF.

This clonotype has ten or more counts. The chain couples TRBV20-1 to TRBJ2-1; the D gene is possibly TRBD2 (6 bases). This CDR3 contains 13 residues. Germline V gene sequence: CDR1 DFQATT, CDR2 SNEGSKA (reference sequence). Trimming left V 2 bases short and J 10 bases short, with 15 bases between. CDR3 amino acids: CSARPGLRQEQFF. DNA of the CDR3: TGCAGTGCTAGACCGGGACTCCGGCAGGAGCAGTTCTTC.

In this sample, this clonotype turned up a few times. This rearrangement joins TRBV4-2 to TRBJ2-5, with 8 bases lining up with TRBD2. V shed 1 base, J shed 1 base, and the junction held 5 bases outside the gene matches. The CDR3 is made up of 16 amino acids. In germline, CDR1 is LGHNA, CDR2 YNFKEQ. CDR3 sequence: CASSQGPGGLQETQYF. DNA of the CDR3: TGTGCCAGCAGCCAAGGGCCGGGAGGGCTCCAAGAGACCCAGTACTTC.

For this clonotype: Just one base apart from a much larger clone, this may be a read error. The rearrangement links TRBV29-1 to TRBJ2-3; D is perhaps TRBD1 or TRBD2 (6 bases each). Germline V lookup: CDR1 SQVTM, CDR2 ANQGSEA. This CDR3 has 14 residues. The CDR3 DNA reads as TGCAGCGTGGGGGGACCCGGGTTGACAGGTACGCAGTATTTT. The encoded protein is CSVGGPGLTGTQYF.

The CDR3 spells CASSLLSAGGTYEQYF. For the CDR3, the DNA is TGTGCCAGCAGTTTGCTCTCGGCAGGGGGGACCTACGAGCAGTACTTC. The rearrangement uses TRBV27 and TRBJ2-7; TRBD1 might be the D (7 bases). The CDR3 spans 16 residues. The V gene lost 3 bases and the J gene lost 2 bases, with 17 bases spanning the gap. The germline CDR1 and CDR2 sequences are MNHEY and SMNVEV (reference sequence).

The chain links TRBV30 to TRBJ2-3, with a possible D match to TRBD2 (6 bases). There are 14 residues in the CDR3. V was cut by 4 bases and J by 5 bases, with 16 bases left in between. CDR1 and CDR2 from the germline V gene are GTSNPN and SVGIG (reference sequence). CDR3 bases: TGTGCCTGGATGACAGCGGGCCGTCGAGATACGCAGTATTTT. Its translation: CAWMTAGRRDTQYF.

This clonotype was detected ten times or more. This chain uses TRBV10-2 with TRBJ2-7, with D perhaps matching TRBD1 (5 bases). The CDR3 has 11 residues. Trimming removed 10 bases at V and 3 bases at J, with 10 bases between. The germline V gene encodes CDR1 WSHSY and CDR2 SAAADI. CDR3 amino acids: CATRVGYEQYF. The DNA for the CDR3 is TGCGCCACCAGGGTCGGCTACGAGCAGTACTTC.

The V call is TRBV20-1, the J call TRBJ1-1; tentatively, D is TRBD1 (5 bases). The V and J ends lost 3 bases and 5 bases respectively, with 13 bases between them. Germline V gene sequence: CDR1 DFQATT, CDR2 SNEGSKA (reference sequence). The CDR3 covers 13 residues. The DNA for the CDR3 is TGCAGTGCTAGCGACCGCGGGGGGACTGAAGCTTTCTTT. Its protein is CSASDRGGTEAFF.

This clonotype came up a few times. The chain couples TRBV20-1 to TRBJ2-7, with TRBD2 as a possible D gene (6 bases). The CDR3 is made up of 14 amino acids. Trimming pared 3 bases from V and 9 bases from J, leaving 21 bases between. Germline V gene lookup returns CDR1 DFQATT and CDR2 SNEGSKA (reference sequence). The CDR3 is CSARDPGAEVRQYF. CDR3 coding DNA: TGCAGTGCTAGGGATCCGGGAGCCGAGGTACGGCAGTACTTC.